These 3 T cell receptor beta chains were all obtained from the same sample, sequenced in a study of T-cell memory formation after mild COVID-19. TCRdb itself ran the 5' RACE reads through MiXCR, one entry per CDR3 protein. The data contain fewer than 600,000 distinct CDR3 sequences, roughly 22% of them singletons. The sequenced sample consisted of PBMCs or a T cell subset sorted from them (not recorded which). The receptors originated from an adult woman who had mild COVID-19 (a few samples of this study predate the infection). Cell type and time point are not known.

Only a few counts were recorded for this clonotype. The chain couples TRBV6-2 or TRBV6-3 to TRBJ2-3, with a possible D match to TRBD2 (6 bases). The CDR3 totals 15 residues. Germline loops: CDR1 MNHEY, CDR2 SVGEGT. V was clipped by 3 bases and J by 6 bases, with 16 bases between them. CDR3 DNA sequence: TGTGCCAGCAGTTATAATCGGGAGATCGTGGATACGCAGTATTTT. As protein: CASSYNREIVDTQYF.

This clonotype has a handful of counts. The rearrangement joins TRBV12-3 or TRBV12-4 to TRBJ2-1, with 8 bases identical to TRBD2. The junction had 7 bases not matched to a gene; V was cut back by 3 bases and J by 3 bases. The CDR3 has 16 amino acids. The DNA for the CDR3 is TGTGCCAGCAGTTTTCTACCGGGAGGGGACTACAATGAGCAGTTCTTC. Translating gives CASSFLPGGDYNEQFF.

The genes are TRBV27 and TRBJ2-7; tentative D call: TRBD1 (6 bases). Germline V gene sequence: CDR1 MNHEY, CDR2 SMNVEV (reference sequence). The CDR3 length is 15 residues. V shed 6 bases and J shed 5 bases, with 20 bases lying between them. The CDR3 loop is CASRLTGPRSHEQYF. The DNA for the CDR3 is TGTGCCAGCAGGCTGACAGGCCCCCGAAGCCACGAGCAGTACTTC.